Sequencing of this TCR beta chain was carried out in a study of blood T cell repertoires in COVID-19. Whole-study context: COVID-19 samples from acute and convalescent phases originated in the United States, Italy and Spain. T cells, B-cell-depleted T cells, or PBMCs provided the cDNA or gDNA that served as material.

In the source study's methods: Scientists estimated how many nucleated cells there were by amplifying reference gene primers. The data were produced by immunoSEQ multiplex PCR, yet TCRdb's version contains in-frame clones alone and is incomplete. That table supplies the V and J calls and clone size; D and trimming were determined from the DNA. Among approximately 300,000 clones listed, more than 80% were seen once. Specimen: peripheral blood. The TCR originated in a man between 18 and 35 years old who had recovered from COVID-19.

The CDR3 is CAGLRGLEETQYF. DNA of the CDR3: TGTGCCGGGCTCAGGGGGCTTGAAGAGACCCAGTACTTC. This sequence joins TRBV10-3 and TRBJ2-5, with 8 bases matching TRBD1. The CDR3 covers 13 residues. V gave up 11 bases and J gave up 3 bases; unmatched junction bases: 8. Germline V gives CDR1 ENHRY, CDR2 SYGVKD.